The 17 T cell receptor beta chains below come from one sample, sequenced in a study of T cell responses to AZD1222 COVID-19 vaccine. Assay: immunoSEQ multiplex PCR; the TCRdb copy retains only in-frame clones and omits some. Found here are some 120,000 clones, over 75% of them singletons; the top ten hold 5.5% to 8%. The sequenced sample was peripheral blood, obtained on day 0 of AZD1222 vaccination. The receptors shown here come from an adult in good health.

This clone was seen a few times. The V call is TRBV28, the J call TRBJ1-6; D might be TRBD1 (5 bases). With 4 bases removed from V and 8 bases from J, the gap between germline ends came to 12 bases. This CDR3 has 14 amino acids. Germline assignment: CDR1 MDHEN and CDR2 SYDVKM. The CDR3, as DNA: TGTGCCAGCAGTTCCCTAATGGGGGATTCACCCCTCCACTTT. It is translated as CASSSLMGDSPLHF.

The V and J genes are TRBV5-5 and TRBJ2-2; no clear D gene. V was clipped by 4 bases and J by 0 bases, with 10 bases between them. CDR3 length equals 15 residues. Germline lookup yields CDR1 SGHKS and CDR2 YYEKEE (reference sequence). The CDR3 DNA is TGTGCCAGCAGCGCCTCCACAGCGAACACCGGGGAGCTGTTTTTT. Its protein is CASSASTANTGELFF.

The chain combines TRBV18 with TRBJ1-6, with 7 nucleotides matching TRBD1. The junction had 1 base not matched to a gene; V was cut back by 3 bases and J by 8 bases. Germline V gene lookup returns CDR1 KGHSH and CDR2 LQKENI. The CDR3 is 13 amino acids. CDR3 loop: CASSPGQDSPLHF. The CDR3 bases are TGTGCCAGCTCACCCGGACAGGATTCACCCCTCCACTTT.

This chain connects TRBV5-1 to TRBJ1-2, with D perhaps TRBD1 (5 bases). V dropped 4 bases and J dropped 8 bases, with 15 bases sitting between them. The germline gives CDR1 SGHRS, CDR2 YFSETQ. The CDR3 sequence is 13 residues long. The CDR3 region has the DNA TGCGCCAGCAGCATCCAGGGCAGTGGGGGCTACACCTTC. It yields the protein CASSIQGSGGYTF.

The rearrangement joins TRBV4-1 to TRBJ2-3; weak D call: TRBD2 (6 bases). V lost 1 base and J 0 bases, leaving 11 bases between the germline ends. From germline, CDR1 is MGHRA and CDR2 YSYEKL. The CDR3 sequence is 16 residues long. Written as DNA, the CDR3 is TGCGCCAGCAGCCAAGGGCGGGACTTCAGCACAGATACGCAGTATTTT. Protein: CASSQGRDFSTDTQYF.

The genes are TRBV6-1 and TRBJ2-5, with TRBD2 matching 11 bases. Looked up from germline, CDR1 is MNHNS and CDR2 is SASEGT. Trimming removed 2 bases from V and 4 bases from J; junction bases left unmatched: 6. The CDR3 consists of 16 residues. The CDR3 loop is CASSELLAGGGETQYF. The CDR3 DNA is TGTGCCAGCAGTGAACTTCTAGCGGGGGGCGGAGAGACCCAGTACTTC.

This clone is a singleton in its sample. The genes are TRBV5-4 and TRBJ2-3, with D possibly being TRBD2 (5 bases). This CDR3 is 16 amino acids long. The germline V gene encodes CDR1 SGHNT and CDR2 YYREEE (reference sequence). The ends were cut back, 0 bases at V and 2 bases at J, with 13 bases in the middle. The CDR3 sequence: CASSLAGLADTDTQYF. The CDR3 nucleotides read TGTGCCAGCAGCTTGGCCGGTCTAGCCGACACAGATACGCAGTATTTT.

The chain links TRBV7-2 to TRBJ2-5, with D unclear. The CDR3 spans 14 residues. Deletions cut 5 bases from V and 3 bases from J, with 13 bases between. From germline, CDR1 is SGHTA and CDR2 FQGNSA. CDR3 sequence reads: CASSPPRVEETQYF. CDR3 DNA sequence: TGTGCCAGCAGCCCTCCCCGTGTCGAAGAGACCCAGTACTTC.

The chain has TRBV28 and TRBJ1-5; no clear D. The CDR3 totals 12 residues. CDR1 is MDHEN, CDR2 SYDVKM, per germline. With 3 bases removed from V and 3 bases from J, the gap between germline ends came to 3 bases. CDR3 in DNA: TGTGCCAGCAGTTTCACCAATCAGCCCCAGCATTTT. Protein: CASSFTNQPQHF.

This chain connects TRBV7-2 to TRBJ1-2; 8 bases fit TRBD1. The CDR3 has 16 amino acids. The ends lost 5 bases at V and 4 bases at J; junction bases unmatched: 12. The V gene's germline CDR1 is SGHTA and CDR2 FQGNSA. The CDR3 protein is CASSLYAGQGGYGYTF. In nucleotides, the CDR3 is TGTGCCAGCAGCCTCTACGCAGGACAGGGAGGCTATGGCTACACCTTC.

V and J are TRBV15 and TRBJ2-7; either TRBD1 or TRBD2 may fit D (5 bases each). Germline V CDR1 and CDR2: LNHNV, YYDKDF (reference sequence). The V end lost 4 bases, the J end lost 2 bases, and 12 bases lay between the germline ends. This CDR3 comprises 14 residues. CDR3 protein: CATSIGTATYEQYF. CDR3 sequence (DNA): TGTGCCACCAGCATCGGGACCGCTACCTACGAGCAGTACTTC.

This chain uses TRBV6-6 with TRBJ1-5; D perhaps matches TRBD1 (5 bases). In germline, CDR1 is MNHNY, CDR2 SVGAGI (reference sequence). The germline V and J ends were trimmed by 3 bases and 11 bases, with 20 bases remaining between them. The CDR3 is made up of 15 amino acids. CDR3 nucleotide sequence: TGTGCCAGCAGTTATTCGCCCCAGGACGACAGCACCCAGCATTTT. This codes for CASSYSPQDDSTQHF.

This clone was found once. This chain uses TRBV19 with TRBJ2-1; no definite D call. V was clipped by 3 bases and J by 8 bases, with 14 bases between them. Germline V gene sequence: CDR1 LNHDA, CDR2 SQIVND (reference sequence). The CDR3 extends over 14 amino acids. Here the CDR3 DNA reads TGTGCCAGTAGTATCGGGCCCCTTGGTTATGAGCAGTTCTTC. Its protein is CASSIGPLGYEQFF.

The chain combines TRBV18 with TRBJ2-7; D might be TRBD1 (7 bases). V was pared by 3 bases and J by 7 bases, with 22 bases between. Germline V gives CDR1 KGHSH, CDR2 LQKENI. The CDR3 runs 16 residues. DNA of the CDR3: TGTGCCAGCTCACCCGGAGGGGGCGCTGGACGAGGAGAGCAGTACTTC. This translates into CASSPGGGAGRGEQYF.

The rearrangement uses TRBV9 and TRBJ1-3; D is undetermined. The CDR3 runs 13 residues. V shed 1 base and J shed 14 bases, with 16 bases lying between them. In germline, CDR1 is SGDLS, CDR2 YYNGEE. The CDR3 loop reads CASSVRPGNTLYF. In nucleotides, the CDR3 is TGTGCCAGCAGCGTACGACCGGGCAATACTCTATATTTT. Using reference TRBV9 and TRBJ1-3 for the parts outside the CDR3, the full variable domain is DSGVTQTPKHLITATGQRVTLRCSPRSGDLSVYWYQQSLDQGLQFLIQYYNGEERAKGNILERFSAQQFPDLHSELNLSSLELGDSALYFCASSVRPGNTLYFGEGSWLTVV.

The chain joins TRBV19 to TRBJ2-2, with TRBD1 matching over 8 bases. CDR3 size: 15 residues. V trimming: 7 bases; J trimming: 3 bases; junction bases outside the gene matches: 7. CDR1 and CDR2 from the germline V gene are LNHDA and SQIVND (reference sequence). The CDR3 DNA follows: TGTGCCAGTACAGGGGGCAAGACTTACACCGGGGAGCTGTTTTTT. It translates to CASTGGKTYTGELFF.

The V call is TRBV6-5, the J call TRBJ2-7, with D maybe TRBD1 (5 bases). The ends were cut back, 6 bases at V and 2 bases at J, with 17 bases in the middle. The germline V gene encodes CDR1 MNHEY and CDR2 SVGAGI. CDR3 length equals 15 residues. The chain's CDR3 is CASSLLRQYPYEQYF. In nucleotides, the CDR3 is TGTGCCAGCAGCCTCCTCCGACAGTACCCCTACGAGCAGTACTTC.